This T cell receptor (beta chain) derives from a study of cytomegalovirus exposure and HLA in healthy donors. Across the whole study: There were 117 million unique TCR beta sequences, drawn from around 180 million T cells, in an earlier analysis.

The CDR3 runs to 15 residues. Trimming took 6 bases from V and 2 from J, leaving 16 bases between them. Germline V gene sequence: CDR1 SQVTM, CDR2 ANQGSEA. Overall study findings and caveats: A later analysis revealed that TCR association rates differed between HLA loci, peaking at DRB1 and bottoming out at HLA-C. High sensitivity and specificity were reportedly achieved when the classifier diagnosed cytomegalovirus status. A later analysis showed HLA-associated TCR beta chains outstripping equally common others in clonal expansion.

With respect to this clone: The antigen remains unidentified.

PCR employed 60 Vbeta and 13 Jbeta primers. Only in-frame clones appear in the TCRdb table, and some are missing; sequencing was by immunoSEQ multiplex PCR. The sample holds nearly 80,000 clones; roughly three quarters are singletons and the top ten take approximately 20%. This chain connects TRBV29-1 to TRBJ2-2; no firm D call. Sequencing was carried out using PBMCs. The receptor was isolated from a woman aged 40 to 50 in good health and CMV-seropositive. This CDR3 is CSVAPRGFNTGELFF. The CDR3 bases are TGCAGCGTAGCCCCCCGCGGCTTCAACACCGGGGAGCTGTTTTTT.